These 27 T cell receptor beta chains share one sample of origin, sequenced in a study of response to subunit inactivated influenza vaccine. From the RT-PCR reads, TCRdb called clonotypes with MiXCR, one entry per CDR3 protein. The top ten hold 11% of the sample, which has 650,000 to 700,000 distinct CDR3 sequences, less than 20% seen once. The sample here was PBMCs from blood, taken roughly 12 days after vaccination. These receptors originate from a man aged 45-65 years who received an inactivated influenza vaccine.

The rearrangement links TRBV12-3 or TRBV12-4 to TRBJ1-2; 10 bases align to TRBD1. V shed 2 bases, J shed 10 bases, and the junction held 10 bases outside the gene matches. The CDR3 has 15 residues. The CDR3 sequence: CASSLRQGAKVDYTF. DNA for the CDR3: TGTGCCAGCAGTTTACGACAGGGGGCTAAGGTAGACTACACCTTC.

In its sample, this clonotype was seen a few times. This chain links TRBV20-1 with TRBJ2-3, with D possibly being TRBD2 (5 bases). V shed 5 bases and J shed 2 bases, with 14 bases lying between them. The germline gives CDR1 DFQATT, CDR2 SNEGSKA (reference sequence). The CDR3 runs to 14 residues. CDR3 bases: TGCAGTGCTGTGGTGGGAGCACACACAGATACGCAGTATTTT. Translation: CSAVVGAHTDTQYF.

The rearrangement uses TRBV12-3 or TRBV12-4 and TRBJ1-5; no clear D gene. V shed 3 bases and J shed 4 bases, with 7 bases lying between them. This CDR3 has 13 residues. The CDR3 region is CASSFAANQPQHF. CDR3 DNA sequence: TGTGCCAGCAGTTTCGCAGCTAATCAGCCCCAGCATTTT.

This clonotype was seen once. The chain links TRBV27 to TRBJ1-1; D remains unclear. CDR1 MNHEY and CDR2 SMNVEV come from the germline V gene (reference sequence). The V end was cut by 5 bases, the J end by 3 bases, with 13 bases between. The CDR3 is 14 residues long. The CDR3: CASSRSVGDTEAFF. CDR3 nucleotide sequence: TGTGCCAGCAGTCGGTCGGTTGGGGACACTGAAGCTTTCTTT.

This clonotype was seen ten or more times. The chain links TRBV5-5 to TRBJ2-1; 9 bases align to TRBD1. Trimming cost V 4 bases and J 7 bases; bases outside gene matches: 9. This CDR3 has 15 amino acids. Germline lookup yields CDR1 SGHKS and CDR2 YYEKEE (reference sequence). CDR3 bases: TGTGCCAGCAGCACGAGGGGACAGGGCGCAAATGAGCAGTTCTTC. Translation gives CASSTRGQGANEQFF.

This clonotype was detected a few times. In DNA form, the CDR3 reads TGTGCCAGCAGCTTTCTGTGGCGGTCACGGCACAATGAGCAGTTCTTC. Its translation: CASSFLWRSRHNEQFF. The rearrangement uses TRBV7-2 and TRBJ2-1; D not certain. Germline V gene sequence: CDR1 SGHTA, CDR2 FQGNSA. The CDR3 loop spans 16 amino acids. Deletions cut 3 bases from V and 5 bases from J, with 17 bases between.

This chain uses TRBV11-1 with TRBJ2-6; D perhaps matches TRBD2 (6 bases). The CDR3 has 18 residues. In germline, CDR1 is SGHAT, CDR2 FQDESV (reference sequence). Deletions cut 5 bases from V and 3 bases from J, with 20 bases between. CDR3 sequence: CASSAGGTLTFGANVLTF. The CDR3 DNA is TGTGCCAGCAGCGCTGGCGGGACTCTGACGTTTGGGGCCAACGTCCTGACTTTC.

The CDR3 region is CASRSMGTNQPQHF. The CDR3, as DNA: TGTGCCAGCCGTTCCATGGGGACCAATCAGCCCCAGCATTTT. The V gene is TRBV6-7, the J gene TRBJ1-5; TRBD1 is a possible D gene (5 bases). TRBV6-7 is classed as an ORF, of uncertain function. V was shortened by 8 bases and J by 3 bases, with 14 bases between the two germline ends. The CDR3 totals 14 residues.

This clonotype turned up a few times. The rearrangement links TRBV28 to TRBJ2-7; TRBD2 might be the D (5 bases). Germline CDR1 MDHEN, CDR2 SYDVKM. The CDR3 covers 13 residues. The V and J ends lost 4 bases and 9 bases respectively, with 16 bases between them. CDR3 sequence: CASSSGLRGRQYF. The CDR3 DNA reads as TGTGCCAGCAGTTCTGGCTTACGGGGAAGGCAGTACTTC.

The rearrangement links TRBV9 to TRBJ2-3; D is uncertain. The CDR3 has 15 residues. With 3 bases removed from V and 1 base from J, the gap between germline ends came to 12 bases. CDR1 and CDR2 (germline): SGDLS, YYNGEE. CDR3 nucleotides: TGTGCCAGCAGCGCCACCTTTCATCGCACAGATACGCAGTATTTT. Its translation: CASSATFHRTDTQYF. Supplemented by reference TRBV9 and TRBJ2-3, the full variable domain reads DSGVTQTPKHLITATGQRVTLRCSPRSGDLSVYWYQQSLDQGLQFLIQYYNGEERAKGNILERFSAQQFPDLHSELNLSSLELGDSALYFCASSATFHRTDTQYFGPGTRLTVL.

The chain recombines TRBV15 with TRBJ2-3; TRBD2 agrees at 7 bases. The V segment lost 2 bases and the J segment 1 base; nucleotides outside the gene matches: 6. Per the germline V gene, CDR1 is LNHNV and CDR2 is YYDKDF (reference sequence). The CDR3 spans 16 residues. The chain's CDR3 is CATSRRLGGGTDTQYF. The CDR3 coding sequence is TGTGCCACCAGCAGACGACTTGGGGGGGGCACAGATACGCAGTATTTT.

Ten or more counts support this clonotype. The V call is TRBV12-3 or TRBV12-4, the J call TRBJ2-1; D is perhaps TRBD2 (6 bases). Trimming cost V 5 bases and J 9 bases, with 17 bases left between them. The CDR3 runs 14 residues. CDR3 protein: CASSLLAGSSEQFF. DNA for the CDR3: TGTGCCAGCAGTCTGCTTGCGGGATCTAGTGAGCAGTTCTTC.

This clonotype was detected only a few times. Here the CDR3 DNA reads TGTGCCAGCAGCTTAGGTGGGCAGGGGAAAGGGACCCAGTACTTC. Translation: CASSLGGQGKGTQYF. The rearrangement uses TRBV7-2 and TRBJ2-5; D is perhaps TRBD1 (6 bases). V dropped 1 base and J dropped 7 bases, with 16 bases sitting between them. Germline V gene data show CDR1 as SGHTA and CDR2 as FQGNSA. The CDR3 loop spans 15 amino acids.

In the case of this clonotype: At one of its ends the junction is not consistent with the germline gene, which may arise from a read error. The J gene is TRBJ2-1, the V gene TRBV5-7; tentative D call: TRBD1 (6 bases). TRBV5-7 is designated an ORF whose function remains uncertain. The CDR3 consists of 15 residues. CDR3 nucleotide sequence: TGTGTCAGCATCTACCGACAGGACATCTACAATGAGCAGTTCTTC. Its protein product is CVSIYRQDIYNEQFF.

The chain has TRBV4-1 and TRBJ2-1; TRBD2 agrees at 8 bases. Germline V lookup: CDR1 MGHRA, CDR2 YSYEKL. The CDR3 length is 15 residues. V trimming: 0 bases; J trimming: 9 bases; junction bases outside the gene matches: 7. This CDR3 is CASSQEGLGGFEQFF. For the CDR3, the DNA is TGCGCCAGCAGCCAAGAGGGACTAGGCGGGTTTGAGCAGTTCTTC.

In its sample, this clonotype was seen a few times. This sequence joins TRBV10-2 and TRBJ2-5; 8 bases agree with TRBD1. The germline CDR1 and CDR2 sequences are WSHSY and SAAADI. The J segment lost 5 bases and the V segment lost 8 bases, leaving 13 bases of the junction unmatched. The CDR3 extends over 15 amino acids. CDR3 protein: CASPRQGFGRETQYF. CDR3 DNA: TGCGCCAGCCCTAGACAGGGGTTTGGGCGGGAGACCCAGTACTTC.

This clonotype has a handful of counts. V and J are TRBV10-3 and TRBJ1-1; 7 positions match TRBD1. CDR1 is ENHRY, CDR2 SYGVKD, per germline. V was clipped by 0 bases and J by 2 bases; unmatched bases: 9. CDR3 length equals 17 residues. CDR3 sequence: CAISESNTGASNTEAFF. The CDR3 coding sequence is TGTGCCATCAGTGAGTCGAACACAGGGGCGTCCAACACTGAAGCTTTCTTT.

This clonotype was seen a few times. Written as DNA, the CDR3 is TGCGCCAGCAGCTTATCACAACAGGCCTACAATGAGCAGTTCTTC. Protein sequence: CASSLSQQAYNEQFF. This chain links TRBV5-1 with TRBJ2-1; perhaps TRBD1 as D (5 bases). The V gene's germline CDR1 is SGHRS and CDR2 YFSETQ. CDR3 length: 15 residues. V lost 2 bases and J lost 2, with 11 bases in between.

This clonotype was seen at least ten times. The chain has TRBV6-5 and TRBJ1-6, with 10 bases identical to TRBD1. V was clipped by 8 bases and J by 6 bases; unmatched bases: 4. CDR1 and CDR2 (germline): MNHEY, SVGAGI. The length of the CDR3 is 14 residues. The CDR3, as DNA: TGTGCCAGCTGTTGGGACAGGGGTAATTCACCCCTCCACTTT. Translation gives CASCWDRGNSPLHF.

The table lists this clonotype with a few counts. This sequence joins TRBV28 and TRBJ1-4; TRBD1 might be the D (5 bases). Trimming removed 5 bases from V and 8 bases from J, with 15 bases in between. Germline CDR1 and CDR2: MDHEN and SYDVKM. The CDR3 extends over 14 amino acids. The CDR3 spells CASSPRGGREKLFF. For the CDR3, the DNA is TGTGCCAGCAGTCCGCGGGGGGGTCGAGAAAAACTGTTTTTT.

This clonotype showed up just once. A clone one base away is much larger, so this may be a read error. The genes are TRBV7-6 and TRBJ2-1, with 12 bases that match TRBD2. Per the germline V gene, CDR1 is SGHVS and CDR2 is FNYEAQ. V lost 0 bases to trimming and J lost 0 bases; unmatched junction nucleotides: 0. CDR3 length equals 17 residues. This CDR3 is CASSLATSGSSYNEQFF. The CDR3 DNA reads TGTGCCAGCAGCTTAGCGACTAGCGGGAGCTCCTACAATGAGCAGTTCTTC.

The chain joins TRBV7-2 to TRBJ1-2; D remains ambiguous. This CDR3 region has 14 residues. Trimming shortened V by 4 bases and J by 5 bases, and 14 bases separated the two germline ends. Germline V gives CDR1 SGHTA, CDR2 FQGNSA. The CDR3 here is CASSSPGNRYGYTF. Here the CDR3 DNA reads TGTGCCAGCAGCTCTCCCGGGAACCGGTATGGCTACACCTTC.

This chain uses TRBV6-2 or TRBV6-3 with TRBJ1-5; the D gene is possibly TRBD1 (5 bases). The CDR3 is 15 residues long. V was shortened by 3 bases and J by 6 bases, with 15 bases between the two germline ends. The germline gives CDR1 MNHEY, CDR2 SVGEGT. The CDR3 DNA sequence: TGTGCCAGCAGTTATACCGGAGCGGGGGGTCAGCCCCAGCATTTT. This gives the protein CASSYTGAGGQPQHF.

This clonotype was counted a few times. CDR3 sequence reads: CSVRGGLNTEAFF. The CDR3 DNA reads TGCAGCGTCCGAGGGGGCCTGAACACTGAAGCTTTCTTT. The chain recombines TRBV29-1 with TRBJ1-1; 7 bases map to TRBD1. The CDR3 contains 13 residues. V dropped 6 bases and J dropped 0; count of bases not matched to a gene: 4. Germline V gene sequence: CDR1 SQVTM, CDR2 ANQGSEA.

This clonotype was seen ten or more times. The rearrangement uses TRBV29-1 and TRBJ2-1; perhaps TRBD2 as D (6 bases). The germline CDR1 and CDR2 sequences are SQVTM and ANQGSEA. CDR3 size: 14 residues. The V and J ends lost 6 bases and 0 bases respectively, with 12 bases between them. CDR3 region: CSVTWGGSYNEQFF. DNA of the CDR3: TGCAGCGTGACTTGGGGAGGCTCCTACAATGAGCAGTTCTTC.

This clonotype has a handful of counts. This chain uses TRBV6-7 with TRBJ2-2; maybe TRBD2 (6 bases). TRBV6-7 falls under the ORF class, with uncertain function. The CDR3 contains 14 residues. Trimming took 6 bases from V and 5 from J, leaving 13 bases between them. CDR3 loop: CASRATSGTGELFF. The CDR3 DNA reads TGTGCCAGCAGGGCGACTAGTGGGACCGGGGAGCTGTTTTTT.

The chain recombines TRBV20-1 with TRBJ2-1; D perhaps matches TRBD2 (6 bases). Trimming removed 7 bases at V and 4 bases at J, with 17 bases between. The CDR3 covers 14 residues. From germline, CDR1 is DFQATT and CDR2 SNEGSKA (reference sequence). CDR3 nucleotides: TGCAGTGTCCCGAGGCTAGCGAAATACAATGAGCAGTTCTTC. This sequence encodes CSVPRLAKYNEQFF.